Following are 24 T cell receptor beta chains from one sample sequenced in a study of CD8 T cells in ankylosing spondylitis. MiXCR, applied by TCRdb to the 5' RACE reads, yields one record per CDR3 protein. Among around 340,000 distinct CDR3 sequences, 20% were seen once, and the ten largest hold about an eighth. The sequenced material came from blood, either unsorted or a sorted T cell fraction (not recorded which). These receptor sequences come from a male donor with ankylosing spondylitis or in good health (not recorded which).

V gene TRBV20-1 combines with J gene TRBJ2-3; D uncertain. The V end lost 6 bases, the J end lost 0 bases, and 10 bases lay between the germline ends. Germline loops: CDR1 DFQATT, CDR2 SNEGSKA (reference sequence). The CDR3 is 13 residues long. CDR3 amino acids: CSAPFYSTDTQYF. The DNA for the CDR3 is TGCAGTGCCCCCTTTTATAGCACAGATACGCAGTATTTT.

This clonotype turned up a few times. This chain connects TRBV7-9 to TRBJ1-1; 7 bases line up with TRBD1. The junction had 7 bases not matched to a gene; V was cut back by 3 bases and J by 6 bases. Germline-derived CDR1 and CDR2 are SEHNR and FQNEAQ (reference sequence). This CDR3 is 14 amino acids long. CDR3 sequence: CASSLSEGAAEAFF. CDR3 coding DNA: TGTGCCAGCAGCTTGAGTGAGGGGGCCGCTGAAGCTTTCTTT.

This clonotype has only a few counts. The chain couples TRBV9 to TRBJ2-7; TRBD2 matches 11 bases. Germline CDR1 SGDLS, CDR2 YYNGEE. Unmatched junction bases numbered 3, after V lost 2 bases and J lost 5 bases. The CDR3 length is 14 residues. The CDR3 DNA reads as TGTGCCAGCAGCGTGGGACTAGCGGAGAACGAGCAGTACTTC. It yields the protein CASSVGLAENEQYF.

The chain couples TRBV9 to TRBJ2-5, with D perhaps matching TRBD1 or TRBD2 (5 bases each). Germline CDR1 SGDLS, CDR2 YYNGEE. The CDR3 covers 14 residues. With 4 bases removed from V and 4 bases from J, the gap between germline ends came to 14 bases. The CDR3 DNA sequence: TGTGCCAGCAGCTTCAAGGGGACCCCAGAGACCCAGTACTTC. Translating gives CASSFKGTPETQYF.

The chain has TRBV7-6 and TRBJ2-6; 8 nucleotides align to TRBD1. Looked up from germline, CDR1 is SGHVS and CDR2 is FNYEAQ. The V gene end was trimmed by 4 bases and the J gene end by 2 bases; junction bases not matched to a gene: 10. The CDR3 extends over 18 amino acids. The CDR3 DNA reads as TGTGCCAGCAGCTCCCCACGGACAGGGCGAGCTGGGGCCAACGTCCTGACTTTC. Protein sequence: CASSSPRTGRAGANVLTF.

The CDR3 sequence is CASTQTGHISSGEQYF. DNA of the CDR3: TGTGCCAGCACTCAGACAGGGCACATCAGTTCGGGCGAGCAGTACTTC. The gene calls are TRBV27 and TRBJ2-7; 7 positions agree with TRBD1. The CDR3 contains 16 residues. With V trimmed by 7 bases and J by 6 bases, 18 bases remained unmatched. Germline CDR1 reads MNHEY; CDR2 reads SMNVEV (reference sequence).

This clonotype was seen only a few times. CDR3 in amino acids: CASTPGQGRPTQYF. The CDR3 DNA follows: TGTGCCAGCACGCCGGGACAGGGCCGTCCGACCCAGTACTTC. The J gene is TRBJ2-5, the V gene TRBV12-3 or TRBV12-4; TRBD1 matches 9 bases. This CDR3 has 14 residues. V was pared by 7 bases and J by 7 bases, with 10 bases of the junction left unmatched.

This clonotype turned up a few times. The chain recombines TRBV12-3 or TRBV12-4 with TRBJ2-7; the match to TRBD1 covers 9 bases. V was clipped by 2 bases and J by 0 bases; unmatched bases: 8. The CDR3 sequence is 17 residues long. The chain's CDR3 is CASSLPRDRVSSYEQYF. As DNA, the CDR3 is TGTGCCAGCAGTTTACCACGGGACAGGGTGAGCTCCTACGAGCAGTACTTC.

The V gene is TRBV30, the J gene TRBJ2-1; no clear D gene. This CDR3 comprises 12 residues. CDR1 GTSNPN and CDR2 SVGIG come from the germline V gene (reference sequence). V lost 0 bases and J 10 bases, leaving 10 bases between the germline ends. This CDR3 reads CAWSVEGWEQFF. The CDR3 DNA sequence: TGTGCCTGGAGTGTTGAAGGGTGGGAGCAGTTCTTC.

Of note for this clonotype: The conserved closing phenylalanine or tryptophan is absent in this CDR3, likely reflecting a read error. V and J are TRBV27 and TRBJ1-1; D uncertain. Germline V gene sequence: CDR1 MNHEY, CDR2 SMNVEV (reference sequence). V was shortened by 6 bases and J by 1 base, with 9 bases between the two germline ends. The length of the CDR3 is 13 residues. The CDR3 bases are TGTGCCAGCAGACGCCTCACGAACACTGAAGCTTTCTTA. The encoded protein is CASRRLTNTEAFL.

This chain connects TRBV13 to TRBJ2-3; TRBD1 is a possible D gene (5 bases). The CDR3 is 15 amino acids. Trimming pared 4 bases from V and 0 bases from J, leaving 11 bases between. Germline V gene sequence: CDR1 PRHDT, CDR2 FYEKMQ (reference sequence). The CDR3 nucleotides read TGTGCCAGCAGCTCCCTTGGACACAGCACAGATACGCAGTATTTT. This codes for CASSSLGHSTDTQYF.

The V gene is TRBV7-9, the J gene TRBJ2-7, with D possibly being TRBD1 or TRBD2 (5 bases each). Germline CDR1 and CDR2: SEHNR and FQNEAQ (reference sequence). V dropped 6 bases and J dropped 2 bases, with 14 bases sitting between them. This CDR3 has 14 residues. The CDR3 loop is CASSTRGGPYEQYF. In nucleotides, the CDR3 is TGTGCCAGCAGTACTCGTGGGGGTCCCTACGAGCAGTACTTC.

This clonotype was observed a handful of times. The rearrangement joins TRBV12-3 or TRBV12-4 to TRBJ2-2, with TRBD1 identical over 10 bases. The CDR3 runs 16 residues. V shed 1 base and J 3 bases; nucleotides not matched to a gene: 2. The CDR3 here is CASSLEGTGDTGELFF. The DNA for the CDR3 is TGTGCCAGCAGTTTAGAGGGGACAGGGGACACCGGGGAGCTGTTTTTT.

V is TRBV27 and J is TRBJ2-7; 8 nucleotides align to TRBD1. In germline, CDR1 is MNHEY, CDR2 SMNVEV (reference sequence). The ends lost 0 bases at V and 4 bases at J; junction bases unmatched: 5. This CDR3 region has 15 residues. The CDR3 loop is CASSLSAGGFYEQYF. CDR3 in DNA: TGTGCCAGCAGTTTATCCGCAGGGGGCTTTTACGAGCAGTACTTC.

The chain links TRBV9 to TRBJ2-1, with D perhaps being TRBD1 or TRBD2 (5 bases each). The CDR3 contains 17 residues. Germline CDR1 SGDLS, CDR2 YYNGEE. Between the trimmed V and J ends, which lost 0 bases and 6 bases, there was a span of 19 bases. The CDR3 spells CASSVGWGWESGNEQFF. CDR3 coding DNA: TGTGCCAGCAGCGTAGGATGGGGGTGGGAGTCCGGCAATGAGCAGTTCTTC.

There are many counts of this clonotype. The chain uses TRBV6-1 and TRBJ1-6; D unclear. This CDR3 has 14 amino acids. Germline lookup yields CDR1 MNHNS and CDR2 SASEGT. The V gene lost 0 bases and the J gene lost 10 bases, with 10 bases spanning the gap. The CDR3 nucleotides are TGTGCCAGCAGTGAAGCAGAAGGAGGCTCACCCCTCCACTTT. Translation gives CASSEAEGGSPLHF.

The rearrangement uses TRBV5-4 and TRBJ2-3; D remains ambiguous. CDR3 length equals 15 residues. V was trimmed by 0 bases and J by 2 bases, leaving 10 bases between them. Germline CDR1 and CDR2: SGHNT and YYREEE (reference sequence). The chain's CDR3 is CASSLVARHTDTQYF. In nucleotides, the CDR3 is TGTGCCAGCAGCTTGGTCGCCAGGCACACAGATACGCAGTATTTT.

Worth noting for this clonotype: The conserved phenylalanine or tryptophan is not found at the CDR3 terminus, so this likely reflects a read error. The V gene is TRBV7-2, the J gene TRBJ2-3; TRBD2 might be the D (7 bases). The CDR3 spans 14 residues. CDR1 is SGHTA and CDR2 is FQGNSA in the germline V gene. V lost 4 bases and J lost 2, with 10 bases in between. The CDR3 here is CASSSGGYTDTQYC. For the CDR3, the DNA is TGTGCCAGCAGCTCGGGGGGCTACACAGATACGCAGTATTGT.

This clonotype was seen a handful of times. J is TRBJ1-1 and V is TRBV12-3 or TRBV12-4; a possible D gene is TRBD1 (6 bases). V lost 2 bases and J lost 6, with 10 bases in between. CDR3 length equals 13 residues. The CDR3 region has the DNA TGTGCCAGCAGTTTACCAGGGGAGGCTGAAGCTTTCTTT. It yields the protein CASSLPGEAEAFF.

V gene TRBV28 combines with J gene TRBJ2-7; D is ambiguous. The V end lost 3 bases, the J end lost 1 base, and 16 bases lay between the germline ends. CDR3 length: 16 residues. Germline assignment: CDR1 MDHEN and CDR2 SYDVKM. The CDR3: CASSFYPGSPSYEQYF. The CDR3 coding sequence is TGTGCCAGCAGTTTCTATCCGGGTTCCCCTTCCTACGAGCAGTACTTC.

This chain joins TRBV12-3 or TRBV12-4 and TRBJ1-5, with TRBD1 matching 9 bases. V lost 6 bases, J lost 7 bases, and 4 bases stayed unmatched. CDR3 length: 13 residues. CDR3 nucleotides: TGTGCCAGCAGCCCGACAGGGGGACAGCCCCAGCATTTT. This translates into CASSPTGGQPQHF.

This clonotype has more than one count but fewer than ten. This rearrangement joins TRBV12-3 or TRBV12-4 to TRBJ1-5; 7 bases fit TRBD1. Trimming took 9 bases from V and 1 from J; bases not matched to a gene: 3. This CDR3 has 13 amino acids. The CDR3 DNA sequence: TGTGCCAGTGGGACAGAGAGCAATCAGCCCCAGCATTTT. This codes for CASGTESNQPQHF.

This clonotype was counted only a few times. The V and J genes are TRBV7-9 and TRBJ1-4; D ambiguous. The CDR3 length is 14 residues. The V and J ends lost 5 bases and 8 bases respectively, with 15 bases between them. The germline V gene has CDR1 SEHNR and CDR2 FQNEAQ (reference sequence). For the CDR3, the DNA is TGTGCCAGCAGCCCACCCGCGTCGGAGGAAAAACTGTTTTTT. As protein: CASSPPASEEKLFF.

This clonotype was seen only a few times. The J gene is TRBJ2-7, the V gene TRBV7-2, with 7 bases aligning to TRBD1. J was trimmed by 4 bases and V by 2 bases; bases with no gene match: 8. CDR1 is SGHTA and CDR2 is FQGNSA in the germline V gene. This CDR3 has 15 amino acids. The CDR3 sequence: CASSLKVAGGYEQYF. CDR3 in DNA: TGTGCCAGCAGCTTAAAGGTGGCAGGGGGTTACGAGCAGTACTTC.